This TCR beta chain was recorded in a study of blood T cell repertoires in COVID-19 (dated by TCRdb to 2019 to 2021). Study-wide context: Samples from collaborators originated in the United States, Italy and Spain and spanned both the acute and convalescent phases of COVID-19. A de-identified subject ID, COVID-19 status, age in years and sex were almost always included in the sample metadata. The material from the prospective study consisted of cDNA or gDNA derived from T cells, B-cell-depleted T cells, or PBMCs. The samples were drawn from the first 160 participants of the ongoing ImmuneRACE study and from 950 to 1,500 subjects provided by 6 global collaborators. Deeply sampled blood TCRbeta repertoires from subjects exposed to, actively infected with, or recovered from COVID-19 were included in the dataset. The repertoires were made available in a free public database intended to serve as a resource for research on the immune response to SARS-CoV-2. HLA class I and class II types, where available, came from metadata supplied by the sample provider rather than from assay-based typing.

Paper-wide results and their limitations: The quantity of clinical and demographic metadata differed by source and by participant and was supplied without curation.

Whole blood was collected in K2EDTA tubes by collaborating institutions according to the institutions' own protocols. For TCRbeta analysis, collaborators shipped samples as frozen whole blood, isolated PBMCs, or DNA extracted from either of those sample types. The CDR3 has 16 amino acids, counting the end cysteine and phenylalanine. CDR3 DNA only is kept here, 48 bases in frame from base 1. V drops 2 bases and J drops 2 bases, leaving 18 bases in between. In the germline V gene (reference sequence), CDR1 corresponds to GTSNPN and CDR2 to SVGIG. A remark on this clone: The antigen it binds to is not known. Base-call qualities are not available, and no considerably larger clone is one nucleotide away.

The immunoSEQ Assay, a bias-controlled multiplex PCR, was used to amplify TCRbeta CDR3 regions from genomic DNA. As for the authors' bioinformatics: The number of nucleated cells in each sample was estimated by amplification of reference gene primers within the assay. Sequence reads were collapsed and filtered to measure the absolute abundance of every unique TCRbeta CDR3 rearrangement. For each sample, productive Simpson clonality was calculated as the square root of Simpson's diversity index over productive rearrangements. TCRdb holds this immuneACCESS table with in-frame rearrangements only. Some clones are missing; in checked studies, unresolved V genes explain under half, and the rest has no known cause. That table supplies the V and J calls and clone size; D and trimming were determined from the DNA. The sample contains fewer than 250,000 clones, roughly 80% of them found a single time. The top ten clonotypes cover roughly a tenth of the sample.

The chain joins TRBV30 to TRBJ1-2; the D gene is perhaps TRBD1, on 5 matching bases. Source material: peripheral blood. This TCR was recovered from a woman aged 80 or over with acute or convalescent COVID-19. The DNA sequence is TGTGCCTGGAGTCTCTTACCGGGGGTAAAGAACTATGGCTACACCTTC. Translated, this is CAWSLLPGVKNYGYTF.